The next 32 T cell receptor beta chains were all read from a single sample in a study of chemoradiotherapy in HPV16-positive cancers. Sequencing was performed with immunoSEQ multiplex PCR; in TCRdb, only in-frame clones are kept and a portion is missing. Among about 650 clones listed, 70% to 80% were seen once. Sequenced material: tumor tissue, taken from a patient who underwent chemoradiotherapy. All receptors derive from a human donor with HPV-associated anogenital cancer.

CDR3 sequence reads: CASTPALGGFNEQFF. The CDR3 nucleotides read TGTGCCAGCACCCCCGCGTTAGGGGGGTTCAATGAGCAGTTCTTC. V usage is TRBV27 and J usage is TRBJ2-1; D may be TRBD1 or TRBD2 (6 bases each). V lost 7 bases to trimming and J lost 6 bases, with 19 bases between them. The germline gives CDR1 MNHEY, CDR2 SMNVEV (reference sequence). This CDR3 is built from 15 residues.

V usage is TRBV21-1 and J usage is TRBJ2-4; TRBD1 was called by the table and not checked on the DNA. TRBV21-1 is listed as a pseudogene. The CDR3 sequence is 17 residues long. CDR3 loop: CASSEGATGRAKNIQYF. The CDR3 DNA reads TGTGCCAGCAGCGAGGGGGCGACAGGGAGAGCCAAAAACATTCAGTACTTC.

V is TRBV19 and J is TRBJ1-2; D may be TRBD1 (5 bases). V lost 5 bases and J 4 bases, leaving 11 bases between the germline ends. CDR1 LNHDA and CDR2 SQIVND come from the germline V gene (reference sequence). This CDR3 has 13 amino acids. CDR3 protein: CASSPQGGYGYTF. CDR3 nucleotide sequence: TGTGCCAGTAGTCCTCAGGGAGGCTATGGCTACACCTTC.

The chain couples TRBV15 to TRBJ1-2; D remains unclear. Germline V CDR1 and CDR2: LNHNV, YYDKDF (reference sequence). The V and J ends lost 0 bases and 2 bases respectively, with 7 bases between them. CDR3 size: 14 residues. The CDR3 nucleotides read TGTGCCACCAGCAGAGACGGGGTGAACTATGGCTACACCTTC. Translation gives CATSRDGVNYGYTF.

The V and J genes are TRBV18 and TRBJ2-7; no definite D call. Per the germline V gene, CDR1 is KGHSH and CDR2 is LQKENI. This CDR3 region has 13 residues. V gave up 0 bases and J gave up 5 bases, with 8 bases separating them. The CDR3 sequence: CASSPPGDDEQYF. The CDR3 DNA reads as TGTGCCAGCTCACCACCGGGTGACGACGAGCAGTACTTC.

This clone has only one observation. This rearrangement joins TRBV9 to TRBJ2-5; D may be TRBD2 (5 bases). Trimming cost V 4 bases and J 4 bases, with 8 bases left between them. Germline assignment: CDR1 SGDLS and CDR2 YYNGEE. The CDR3 spans 12 residues. The CDR3 sequence: CASSPRGETQYF. In nucleotides, the CDR3 is TGTGCCAGCAGCCCCCGGGGAGAGACCCAGTACTTC. The full variable domain, its missing parts supplied by reference TRBV9 and TRBJ2-5, is DSGVTQTPKHLITATGQRVTLRCSPRSGDLSVYWYQQSLDQGLQFLIQYYNGEERAKGNILERFSAQQFPDLHSELNLSSLELGDSALYFCASSPRGETQYFGPGTRLLVL.

The chain employs TRBV9 and TRBJ2-5, with TRBD2 as a possible D gene (6 bases). CDR1 is SGDLS and CDR2 is YYNGEE in the germline V gene. The CDR3 covers 14 residues. V lost 4 bases and J lost 5, with 15 bases in between. In nucleotides, the CDR3 is TGTGCCAGCAGCCCCGTGGGAGGAGGGGAGACCCAGTACTTC. Its protein product is CASSPVGGGETQYF.

The chain carries TRBV11-2 and TRBJ2-5; TRBD2 matches 7 bases. The CDR3 is 15 residues long. CDR1 and CDR2 (germline): SGHAT, FQNNGV. V shed 0 bases, J shed 4 bases, and the junction held 5 bases outside the gene matches. Written as DNA, the CDR3 is TGTGCCAGCAGCTTAGATCGGGGGAGGGGAGAGACCCAGTACTTC. Its protein is CASSLDRGRGETQYF.

The chain combines TRBV19 with TRBJ1-5, with 8 bases aligning to TRBD1. V was pared by 4 bases and J by 2 bases, with 4 bases of the junction left unmatched. The germline gives CDR1 LNHDA, CDR2 SQIVND (reference sequence). CDR3 length: 15 amino acids. CDR3 nucleotides: TGTGCCAGTAGTACTTCGGGACAGGGCAATCAGCCCCAGCATTTT. Amino acids: CASSTSGQGNQPQHF.

This clone turned up a few times. V gene TRBV5-1 combines with J gene TRBJ2-7; 8 bases fit TRBD1. CDR3 length equals 15 residues. Losses at the gene ends were 4 bases for V and 3 bases for J; bases not matched to a gene: 9. Germline V gene sequence: CDR1 SGHRS, CDR2 YFSETQ. CDR3 sequence (DNA): TGCGCCAGCAGCAACCCCGGGACAGGAATCTACGAGCAGTACTTC. Encoded protein: CASSNPGTGIYEQYF.

The V and J genes are TRBV19 and TRBJ1-5; 8 bases fit TRBD1. The junction had 6 bases not matched to a gene; V was cut back by 5 bases and J by 6 bases. Per the germline V gene, CDR1 is LNHDA and CDR2 is SQIVND (reference sequence). This CDR3 has 14 residues. The CDR3 nucleotides are TGTGCCAGTAGTTCACCGGACAGGGCTCAGCCCCAGCATTTT. Its protein is CASSSPDRAQPQHF.

The chain couples TRBV5-6 to TRBJ2-1; 9 nucleotides agree with TRBD2. Per germline, CDR1 SGHDT and CDR2 YYEEEE. The ends lost 6 bases at V and 4 bases at J; junction bases unmatched: 8. CDR3 size: 15 residues. The CDR3 loop is CASTGSGRKYNEQFF. As DNA, the CDR3 is TGTGCCAGCACCGGTAGCGGGAGAAAGTACAATGAGCAGTTCTTC.

The rearrangement joins TRBV18 to TRBJ1-5; 7 bases line up with TRBD1. With V trimmed by 2 bases and J by 6 bases, 7 bases remained unmatched. The V gene's germline CDR1 is KGHSH and CDR2 LQKENI. The CDR3 is made up of 15 amino acids. The CDR3 coding sequence is TGTGCCAGCTCACCAACGCAGGGGGGCGGTCAGCCCCAGCATTTT. Amino acid sequence: CASSPTQGGGQPQHF. The full variable domain, in which reference TRBV18 and TRBJ1-5 provide the parts outside the CDR3, is NAGVMQNPRHLVRRRGQEARLRCSPMKGHSHVYWYRQLPEEGLKFMVYLQKENIIDESGMPKERFSAEFPKEGPSILRIQQVVRGDSAAYFCASSPTQGGGQPQHFGDGTRLSIL.

J is TRBJ2-7 and V is TRBV7-9; D possibly corresponds to TRBD1 (5 bases). V was trimmed by 6 bases and J by 2 bases, leaving 11 bases between them. CDR1 is SEHNR and CDR2 is FQNEAQ in the germline V gene (reference sequence). CDR3 length: 13 amino acids. The CDR3: CASSSTAAYEQYF. Here the CDR3 DNA reads TGTGCCAGCAGTTCGACAGCTGCCTACGAGCAGTACTTC. Supplemented by reference TRBV7-9 and TRBJ2-7, the full variable domain reads DTGVSQNPRHKITKRGQNVTFRCDPISEHNRLYWYRQTLGQGPEFLTYFQNEAQLEKSRLLSDRFSAERPKGSFSTLEIQRTEQGDSAMYLCASSSTAAYEQYFGPGTRLTVT.

The table lists this clone with a count of one. The V and J genes are TRBV28 and TRBJ2-7; D not resolved. Per the germline V gene, CDR1 is MDHEN and CDR2 is SYDVKM. V lost 6 bases and J lost 2, with 8 bases in between. This CDR3 is 12 amino acids long. CDR3 region: CASRRHPYEQYF. CDR3 nucleotides: TGTGCCAGCAGGAGACACCCCTACGAGCAGTACTTC. Filled out from reference TRBV28 and TRBJ2-7, the complete variable domain reads DVKVTQSSRYLVKRTGEKVFLECVQDMDHENMFWYRQDPGLGLRLIYFSYDVKMKEKGDIPEGYSVSREKKERFSLILESASTNQTSMYLCASRRHPYEQYFGPGTRLTVT.

By frequency in the sample, this clone is large. The CDR3 DNA is TGTGCCAGCAGTCCCGACGGGGGGGACAGGTACCCGGGCTACACCTTC. This sequence encodes CASSPDGGDRYPGYTF. V gene TRBV27 combines with J gene TRBJ1-2, with 8 bases matching TRBD1. Germline lookup yields CDR1 MNHEY and CDR2 SMNVEV (reference sequence). The CDR3 is 16 amino acids. The trim removed 5 bases at V and 8 bases at J, leaving 16 bases unmatched.

This clone was observed a single time. CDR3 in amino acids: CASSLVTPDRVEGETQYF. The CDR3 nucleotides read TGTGCCAGCAGCTTAGTAACCCCGGACAGGGTGGAGGGGGAGACCCAGTACTTC. The V call is TRBV11-3, the J call TRBJ2-5; 8 nucleotides line up with TRBD1. CDR3 length: 18 amino acids. Germline V gives CDR1 SGHNT, CDR2 YENEEA. V trimming: 1 base; J trimming: 5 bases; junction bases outside the gene matches: 15. The full variable domain, completed using reference TRBV11-3 and TRBJ2-5, is EAGVVQSPRYKIIEKKQPVAFWCNPISGHNTLYWYLQNLGQGPELLIRYENEEAVDDSQLPKDRFSAERLKGVDSTLKIQPAELGDSAVYLCASSLVTPDRVEGETQYFGPGTRLLVL.

In this sample, this clone turned up a few times. The gene calls are TRBV21-1 and TRBJ2-7; TRBD2 reflects the table's D call only, with no check against the DNA. TRBV21-1 is described as a pseudogene. This CDR3 spans 16 amino acids. DNA of the CDR3: TGTGCCAGCAGCAAAGTAGGGCGGGGGCCCGGCCGCGAGCAGTACTTC. It translates to CASSKVGRGPGREQYF.

The chain is built from TRBV7-9 and TRBJ2-1; TRBD2 matches at 7 bases. The trim removed 1 base at V and 3 bases at J, leaving 3 bases unmatched. From germline, CDR1 is SEHNR and CDR2 FQNEAQ (reference sequence). The CDR3 is 15 amino acids. CDR3 region: CASSLVPGGYNEQFF. CDR3 coding DNA: TGTGCCAGCAGCTTAGTCCCGGGAGGCTACAATGAGCAGTTCTTC.

This rearrangement joins TRBV7-9 to TRBJ1-1; D remains unclear. The germline V gene has CDR1 SEHNR and CDR2 FQNEAQ (reference sequence). The V end was cut by 0 bases, the J end by 6 bases, with 5 bases between. CDR3 length: 12 residues. The CDR3 DNA reads as TGTGCCAGCAGCTTAGCAAATTCTGAAGCTTTCTTT. Protein: CASSLANSEAFF.

The genes are TRBV7-8 and TRBJ1-5; no firm D call. The CDR3 sequence is 17 residues long. CDR1 SGHVS and CDR2 FQNEAQ come from the germline V gene. V was clipped by 5 bases and J by 4 bases, with 21 bases between them. CDR3 sequence (DNA): TGTGCCAGCAGCCAAAAGAGGAGGGATGAGTGGAATCAGCCCCAGCATTTT. Translating it yields CASSQKRRDEWNQPQHF.

This sequence joins TRBV28 and TRBJ2-3; no clear D. Germline lookup yields CDR1 MDHEN and CDR2 SYDVKM. The CDR3 runs to 12 residues. Trimming removed 3 bases at V and 6 bases at J, with 7 bases between. The CDR3 is CASSFGMDTQYF. The CDR3 nucleotides are TGTGCCAGCAGTTTCGGAATGGATACGCAGTATTTT.

This clone was observed a single time. CDR3 sequence reads: CASSLAGSAYNEQFF. The CDR3 coding sequence is TGTGCCAGCAGTTTAGCGGGGTCCGCCTACAATGAGCAGTTCTTC. The chain combines TRBV28 with TRBJ2-1; D perhaps matches TRBD2 (6 bases). The CDR3 loop spans 15 amino acids. Germline lookup yields CDR1 MDHEN and CDR2 SYDVKM. Trimming shortened V by 2 bases and J by 2 bases, and 10 bases separated the two germline ends.

This clone turned up a few times. This sequence joins TRBV27 and TRBJ2-3, with D uncertain. This CDR3 is 12 amino acids long. Trimming shortened V by 4 bases and J by 9 bases, and 11 bases separated the two germline ends. Germline CDR1 reads MNHEY; CDR2 reads SMNVEV (reference sequence). The CDR3 DNA reads TGTGCCAGCAGTTCATGGGCCCGCACGCAGTATTTT. Amino acids: CASSSWARTQYF.

The count of this clone is one. This chain connects TRBV7-9 to TRBJ2-5; D is perhaps TRBD1 or TRBD2 (6 bases each). V was pared by 5 bases and J by 4 bases, with 17 bases between. The germline CDR1 and CDR2 sequences are SEHNR and FQNEAQ (reference sequence). This CDR3 spans 15 amino acids. CDR3: CASSPFGGLGETQYF. The CDR3, as DNA: TGTGCCAGCAGCCCATTCGGGGGCCTAGGAGAGACCCAGTACTTC.

The chain combines TRBV13 with TRBJ1-2, with TRBD1 matching 8 bases. The ends lost 8 bases at V and 7 bases at J; junction bases unmatched: 12. The CDR3 is 14 residues long. Germline V lookup: CDR1 PRHDT, CDR2 FYEKMQ (reference sequence). CDR3 sequence (DNA): TGTGCCAGCTCTTTGGGACCAGGGGGCTTTGGCTACACCTTC. Translated: CASSLGPGGFGYTF. Using reference TRBV13 and TRBJ1-2 for the parts outside the CDR3, the full variable domain is AAGVIQSPRHLIKEKRETATLKCYPIPRHDTVYWYQQGPGQDPQFLISFYEKMQSDKGSIPDRFSAQQFSDYHSELNMSSLELGDSALYFCASSLGPGGFGYTFGSGTRLTVV.

The chain is built from TRBV4-1 and TRBJ1-1; no clear D gene. V lost 0 bases to trimming and J lost 2 bases, with 7 bases between them. This CDR3 has 14 residues. The germline V gene encodes CDR1 MGHRA and CDR2 YSYEKL. The CDR3 spells CASSQDAGNTEAFF. The CDR3 DNA reads as TGCGCCAGCAGCCAAGATGCGGGAAACACTGAAGCTTTCTTT.

This clone was detected only once. The chain recombines TRBV19 with TRBJ1-5; no firm D call. CDR1 and CDR2 from the germline V gene are LNHDA and SQIVND (reference sequence). This CDR3 has 15 amino acids. Between the trimmed V and J ends, which lost 1 base and 3 bases, there was a span of 10 bases. Written as DNA, the CDR3 is TGTGCCAGTAGTATAGTGGGAAGCGTCAATCAGCCCCAGCATTTT. This sequence encodes CASSIVGSVNQPQHF.

The chain carries TRBV13 and TRBJ2-2; either TRBD1 or TRBD2 may supply D (5 bases each). The CDR3 loop spans 14 amino acids. Germline CDR1 is PRHDT and CDR2 is FYEKMQ (reference sequence). Trimming took 10 bases from V and 3 from J, leaving 15 bases between them. DNA of the CDR3: TGTGCCACCAGAGACCGGGGCGACACCGGGGAGCTGTTTTTT. This codes for CATRDRGDTGELFF. Variable domain in full (rest from reference TRBV13 and TRBJ2-2): AAGVIQSPRHLIKEKRETATLKCYPIPRHDTVYWYQQGPGQDPQFLISFYEKMQSDKGSIPDRFSAQQFSDYHSELNMSSLELGDSALYFCATRDRGDTGELFFGEGSRLTVL.

V is TRBV4-1 and J is TRBJ1-1, with TRBD1 identical over 9 bases. This CDR3 is 15 amino acids long. V lost 4 bases and J lost 5; bases outside the gene matches: 8. Germline CDR1 is MGHRA and CDR2 is YSYEKL. CDR3 in DNA: TGCGCCAGCAGCCCCATACAGGGGGCTCAGACTGAAGCTTTCTTT. Amino acids: CASSPIQGAQTEAFF.

This clone has a single count. This sequence joins TRBV15 and TRBJ2-7, with 9 positions matching TRBD2. CDR1 and CDR2 from the germline V gene are LNHNV and YYDKDF (reference sequence). Trimming at V came to 1 base and at J to 4 bases, leaving 5 bases not matched to a gene. The CDR3 has 15 amino acids. CDR3 sequence: CATSRVSSGIYEQYF. CDR3 DNA sequence: TGTGCCACCAGCAGAGTGTCTAGCGGGATTTACGAGCAGTACTTC.

The sample holds one count of this clone. The chain combines TRBV5-6 with TRBJ2-2; 11 nucleotides align to TRBD2. The CDR3 is 17 amino acids. Germline trimming cut 1 base from V and 5 bases from J; bases unmatched to any gene: 7. Germline CDR1 and CDR2: SGHDT and YYEEEE. The CDR3 loop is CASSLSLAGGRTGELFF. The CDR3 DNA follows: TGTGCCAGCAGCTTGAGCCTAGCGGGGGGTCGGACCGGGGAGCTGTTTTTT.